A selection of T cell receptor beta chains follows, all from one sample in a study of cytomegalovirus exposure and HLA in healthy donors. Some clones are missing from TCRdb's copy, which holds only in-frame ones; the method was immunoSEQ multiplex PCR. The sample holds about 130,000 clones, approximately 87% seen once. The sequencing sample was made of PBMCs. All receptors come from a man aged 18 to 30 in good health and CMV-seropositive. Both conserved end residues are part of each CDR3.

cdr3_length	v_call	j_call	cdr3_aa
14	TRBV9	TRBJ1-6	CASSVAQGNSPLHF
14	TRBV11-2	TRBJ1-2	CASSLGRENYGYTF
16	TRBV7-8	TRBJ1-2	CASSLAWGPPNYGYTF
13	TRBV5-1	TRBJ1-1	CASSRGQNTEAFF
15	TRBV2	TRBJ2-5	CASSWTGGIQETQYF
16	TRBV6-7	TRBJ1-1	CASRVLHRVGNTEAFF
14	TRBV7-9	TRBJ2-3	CASSLSGLPDTQYF
16	TRBV19	TRBJ2-2	CASRRTGNPDTGELFF
13	TRBV27	TRBJ2-7	CASSRDFSYEQYF
16	TRBV10-3	TRBJ2-3	CAISVKLAGSTDTQYF
18	TRBV4-1	TRBJ2-2	CASSQGLAGGRNTGELFF
18	TRBV7-3	TRBJ1-2	CASSPHPGQGLINYGYTF
15	TRBV5-1	TRBJ2-3	CASSWGGAGTDTQYF
15	TRBV6-1	NA	CASSATGTATYEQYF
15	TRBV4-2	TRBJ1-2	CASSQMNQQGYGYTF
15	TRBV6-6	TRBJ2-7	CASSYPDDRASEQYF
14	TRBV7-9	TRBJ1-1	CASSLSIATGKAFF
14	TRBV9	TRBJ2-7	CASSADTVWHEQYF
14	TRBV4-2	TRBJ2-1	CASSHPLPVNEQFF
14	TRBV13	TRBJ2-4	CASSLRGGKNIQYF
15	TRBV27	TRBJ2-3	CASSTSWREADTQYF
17	TRBV5-1	TRBJ2-5	CASSPQPGGAGQETQYF
15	TRBV7-9	TRBJ1-1	CASSPSEGVNTEAFF
15	TRBV6-5	TRBJ2-1	CASSQQGSSYNEQFF
12	TRBV10-1	TRBJ1-1	CAIKWGDTEAFF
15	TRBV27	TRBJ1-6	CASSFSGSYNSPLHF
15	TRBV5-1	TRBJ1-1	CASSLSPGVTFEAFF
12	TRBV15	TRBJ2-7	CATSSRGYEQYF
14	TRBV15	TRBJ1-4	CATSPRASDEKLFF
14	TRBV5-1	TRBJ1-1	CASSFRDRNTEAFF
16	TRBV9	TRBJ1-1	CASSPWTGPSNTEAFF
14	TRBV5-6	TRBJ1-5	CASSFGTGDQPQHF
14	TRBV28	TRBJ2-1	CASSPDRVSDEQFF
15	TRBV5-4	TRBJ2-1	CASSPGTFSYNEQFF
13	TRBV30	TRBJ1-1	CAWSRGEGTEAFF
13	TRBV5-1	TRBJ1-2	CASSSGQNFGYTF
16	TRBV4-1	TRBJ2-6	CASARAGLAGANVLTF
15	TRBV30	TRBJ1-5	CAWSVPGTGYQPQHF
13	TRBV5-6	TRBJ1-2	CASSADRRGGYTF
16	TRBV6-5	TRBJ2-1	CASSYRQGDMRSEQFF
14	TRBV2	TRBJ2-7	CASTFGGGSYEQYF
16	TRBV9	TRBJ2-1	CASSVGGPGRINEQFF
13	TRBV5-4	TRBJ1-2	CASSFGQSYGYTF
11	TRBV5-1	TRBJ2-1	CASSLKHEQFF